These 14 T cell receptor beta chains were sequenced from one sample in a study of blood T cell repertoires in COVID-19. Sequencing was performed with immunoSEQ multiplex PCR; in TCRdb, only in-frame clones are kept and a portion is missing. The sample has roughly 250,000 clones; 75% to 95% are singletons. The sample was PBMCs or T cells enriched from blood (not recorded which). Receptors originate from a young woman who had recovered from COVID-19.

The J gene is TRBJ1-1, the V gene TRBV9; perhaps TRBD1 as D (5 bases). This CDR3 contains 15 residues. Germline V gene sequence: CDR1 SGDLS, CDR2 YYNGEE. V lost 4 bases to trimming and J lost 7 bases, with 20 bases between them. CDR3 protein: CASSPRGGIIDEAFF. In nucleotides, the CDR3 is TGTGCCAGCAGCCCCCGCGGGGGGATAATAGATGAAGCTTTCTTT.

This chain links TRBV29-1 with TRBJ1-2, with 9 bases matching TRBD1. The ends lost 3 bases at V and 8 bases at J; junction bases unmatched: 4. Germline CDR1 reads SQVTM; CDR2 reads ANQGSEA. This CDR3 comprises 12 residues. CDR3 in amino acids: CSVETGGSGYTF. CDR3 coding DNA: TGCAGCGTTGAGACAGGGGGGAGCGGCTACACCTTC.

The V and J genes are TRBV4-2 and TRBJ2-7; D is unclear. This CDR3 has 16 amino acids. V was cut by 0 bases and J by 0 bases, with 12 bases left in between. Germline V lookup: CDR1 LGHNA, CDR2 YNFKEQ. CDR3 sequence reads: CASSQELGSSSYEQYF. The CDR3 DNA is TGTGCCAGCAGCCAAGAGCTTGGGTCTAGCTCCTACGAGCAGTACTTC.

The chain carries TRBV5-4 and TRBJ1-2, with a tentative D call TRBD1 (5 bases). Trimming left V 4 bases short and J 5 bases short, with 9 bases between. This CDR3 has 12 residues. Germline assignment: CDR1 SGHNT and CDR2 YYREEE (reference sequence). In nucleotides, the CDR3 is TGTGCCAGCAGCGTCGACAGTTATGGCTACACCTTC. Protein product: CASSVDSYGYTF.

CDR3 amino acids: CASSPLAADTQYF. DNA for the CDR3: TGCGCCAGCAGTCCCCTAGCAGCAGATACGCAGTATTTT. The genes are TRBV4-1 and TRBJ2-3; TRBD2 might be the D (5 bases). This CDR3 has 13 residues. Germline V gives CDR1 MGHRA, CDR2 YSYEKL. Between the trimmed V and J ends, which lost 6 bases and 4 bases, there was a span of 11 bases.

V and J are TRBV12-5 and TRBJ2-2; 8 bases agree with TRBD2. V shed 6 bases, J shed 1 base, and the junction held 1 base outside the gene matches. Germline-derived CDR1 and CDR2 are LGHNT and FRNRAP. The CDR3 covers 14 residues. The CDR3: CASGRGGNTGELFF. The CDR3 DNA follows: TGTGCTAGTGGCCGGGGGGGGAACACCGGGGAGCTGTTTTTT. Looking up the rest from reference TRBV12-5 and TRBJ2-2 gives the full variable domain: DARVTQTPRHKVTEMGQEVTMRCQPILGHNTVFWYRQTMMQGLELLAYFRNRAPLDDSGMPKDRFSAEMPDATLATLKIQPSEPRDSAVYFCASGRGGNTGELFFGEGSRLTVL.

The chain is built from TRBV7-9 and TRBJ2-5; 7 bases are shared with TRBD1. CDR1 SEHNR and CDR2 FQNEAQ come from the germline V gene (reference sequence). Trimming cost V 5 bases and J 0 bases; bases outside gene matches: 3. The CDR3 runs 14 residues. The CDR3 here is CASSATGYQETQYF. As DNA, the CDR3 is TGTGCCAGCAGCGCGACAGGGTACCAAGAGACCCAGTACTTC. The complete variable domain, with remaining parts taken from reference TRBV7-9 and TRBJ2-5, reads DTGVSQNPRHKITKRGQNVTFRCDPISEHNRLYWYRQTLGQGPEFLTYFQNEAQLEKSRLLSDRFSAERPKGSFSTLEIQRTEQGDSAMYLCASSATGYQETQYFGPGTRLLVL.

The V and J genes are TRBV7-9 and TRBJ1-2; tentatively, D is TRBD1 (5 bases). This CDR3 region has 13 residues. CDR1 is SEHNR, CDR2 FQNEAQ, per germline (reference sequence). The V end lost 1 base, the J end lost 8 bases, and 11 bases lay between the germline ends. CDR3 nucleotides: TGTGCCAGCAGCTTAGAATCAGGGCGCGGCTACACCTTC. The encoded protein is CASSLESGRGYTF. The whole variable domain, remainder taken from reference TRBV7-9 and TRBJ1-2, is DTGVSQNPRHKITKRGQNVTFRCDPISEHNRLYWYRQTLGQGPEFLTYFQNEAQLEKSRLLSDRFSAERPKGSFSTLEIQRTEQGDSAMYLCASSLESGRGYTFGSGTRLTVV.

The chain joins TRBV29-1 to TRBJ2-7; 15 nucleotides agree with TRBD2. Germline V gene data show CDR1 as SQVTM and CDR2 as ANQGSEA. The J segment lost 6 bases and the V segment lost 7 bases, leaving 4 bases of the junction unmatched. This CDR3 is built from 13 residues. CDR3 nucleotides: TGCAGCGGGGGACTAGCGGGAGGCCTCGAGCAGTACTTC. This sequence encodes CSGGLAGGLEQYF.

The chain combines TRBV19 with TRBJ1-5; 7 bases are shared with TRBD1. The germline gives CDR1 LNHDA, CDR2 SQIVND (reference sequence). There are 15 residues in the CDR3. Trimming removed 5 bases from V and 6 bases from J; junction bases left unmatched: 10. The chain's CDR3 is CASSPTGLGSQPQHF. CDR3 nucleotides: TGTGCCAGTAGTCCGACAGGGCTTGGGAGTCAGCCCCAGCATTTT.

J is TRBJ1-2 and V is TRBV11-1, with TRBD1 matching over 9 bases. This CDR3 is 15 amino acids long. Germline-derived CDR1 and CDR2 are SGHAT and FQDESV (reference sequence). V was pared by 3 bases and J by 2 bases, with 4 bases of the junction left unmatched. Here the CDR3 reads CASSFGTGMNYGYTF. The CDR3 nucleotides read TGTGCCAGCAGCTTCGGGACAGGGATGAACTATGGCTACACCTTC.

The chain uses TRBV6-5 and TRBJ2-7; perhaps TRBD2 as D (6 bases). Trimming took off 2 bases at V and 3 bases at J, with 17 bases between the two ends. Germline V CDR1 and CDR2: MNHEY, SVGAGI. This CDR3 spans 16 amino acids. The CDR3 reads CASSYLGTPQGYEQYF. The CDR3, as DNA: TGTGCCAGCAGTTACCTCGGGACTCCGCAAGGCTACGAGCAGTACTTC.

The CDR3 protein is CASSWFRGEAFF. CDR3 DNA: TGCGCCAGCAGCTGGTTCAGGGGTGAAGCTTTCTTT. The genes are TRBV5-1 and TRBJ1-1; perhaps TRBD1 as D (6 bases). This CDR3 has 12 amino acids. CDR1 is SGHRS, CDR2 YFSETQ, per germline. Trimming removed 3 bases at V and 7 bases at J, with 10 bases between.

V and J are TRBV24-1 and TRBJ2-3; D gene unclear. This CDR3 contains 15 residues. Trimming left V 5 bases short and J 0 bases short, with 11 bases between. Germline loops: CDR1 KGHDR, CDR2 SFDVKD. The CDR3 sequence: CATSGALSSTDTQYF. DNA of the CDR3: TGTGCCACCAGTGGGGCGCTATCTAGCACAGATACGCAGTATTTT.